A selection of T cell receptor beta chains follows, all from one sample in a study of PD-1 blockade in classical Hodgkin lymphoma. The repertoire was sequenced with immunoSEQ multiplex PCR; TCRdb's copy has only in-frame clones and lacks some. The data hold roughly 32,000 clones, with around 94% observed a single time. Source material: peripheral blood mononuclear cells (PBMCs). The receptors here all came from a human donor with classical Hodgkin lymphoma. Both conserved end residues are part of each CDR3. The order of the fields is clone size, D gene, V gene, J gene, CDR3 protein, CDR3 DNA. A D gene is named only where the DNA matches it firmly. Clone sizes are given selectively: once, few, many, or a class where the clone is expanded.

-	TRBD2	TRBV5-4	TRBJ2-2	CASSFSSGSHGELFF	TGTGCCAGCAGCTTTTCCAGCGGGAGTCACGGGGAGCTGTTTTTT
-	-	TRBV11-1	TRBJ2-1	CASSLASTSYNEQFF	TGTGCCAGCAGCTTAGCGTCCACCAGCTACAATGAGCAGTTCTTC
-	-	TRBV7-2	TRBJ2-7	CASSLYNSGTPQNSYEQYF	TGTGCCAGCAGCCTTTACAACTCCGGGACTCCCCAAAACTCCTACGAGCAGTACTTC
-	-	TRBV27	TRBJ1-1	CASRPPSGRAFF	TGTGCCAGCAGACCCCCATCCGGGCGGGCTTTCTTT
-	-	TRBV15	TRBJ2-1	CATSRGFDIISYNEQFF	TGTGCCACCAGCAGAGGGTTCGACATCATCTCCTACAATGAGCAGTTCTTC
-	TRBD2	TRBV10-3	TRBJ2-2	CAISEASGTNTGELFF	TGTGCCATCAGTGAGGCTAGCGGGACGAACACCGGGGAGCTGTTTTTT
-	TRBD1	TRBV7-6	TRBJ2-5	CASSFTGGVREETQYF	TGTGCCAGCAGCTTTACAGGGGGCGTCCGGGAAGAGACCCAGTACTTC
-	-	TRBV29-1	TRBJ2-5	CSGGDGSETQYF	TGCAGCGGGGGGGACGGGAGCGAGACCCAGTACTTC
-	-	TRBV18	TRBJ1-2	CASSPGPLGDYGYTF	TGTGCCAGCTCACCGGGCCCCTTAGGCGACTATGGCTACACCTTC
-	TRBD1	TRBV2	TRBJ1-3	CASRGQAGNTIYF	TGTGCCAGCAGAGGACAGGCTGGAAACACCATATATTTT
-	-	TRBV6-5	TRBJ1-5	CASSYSRDSSPQHF	TGTGCCAGCAGTTACTCTAGGGATTCGTCGCCCCAGCATTTT
-	-	TRBV6-5	TRBJ1-3	CASSQGNRNTIYF	TGTGCCAGCAGTCAAGGAAACCGAAACACCATATATTTT
-	TRBD2	TRBV10-1	TRBJ2-7	CASILAGGPSEQYF	TGCGCCAGCATTTTAGCGGGAGGGCCTTCCGAGCAGTACTTC
once	-	TRBV5-1	TRBJ1-1	CASSIDRNTEAFF	TGCGCCAGCAGCATCGACAGAAACACTGAAGCTTTCTTT
-	-	TRBV19	TRBJ1-1	CASSMRGETTEAFF	TGTGCCAGTAGTATGAGGGGGGAGACCACTGAAGCTTTCTTT
-	-	TRBV18	TRBJ1-2	CASPDQKSPNYGYTF	TGTGCCAGTCCCGATCAGAAGTCTCCTAACTATGGCTACACCTTC
-	-	TRBV7-9	TRBJ2-2	CASSRGHNTGELFF	TGTGCCAGCAGCCGGGGACACAACACCGGGGAGCTGTTTTTT
-	-	TRBV2	TRBJ1-1	CASSEAGRNTEAFF	TGTGCCAGCAGTGAAGCGGGTCGTAACACTGAAGCTTTCTTT
-	TRBD1	TRBV7-8	TRBJ1-2	CASSLEVTGDGYTF	TGTGCCAGCAGCCTTGAGGTTACAGGGGATGGCTACACCTTC
-	-	TRBV29-1	TRBJ2-2	CSASLSTGELFF	TGCAGCGCCAGTCTATCCACCGGGGAGCTGTTTTTT
-	TRBD1	TRBV30	TRBJ2-7	CAWRGTGIYEQYF	TGTGCCTGGAGGGGGACAGGAATCTACGAGCAGTACTTC
-	TRBD1	TRBV10-2	TRBJ1-2	CASRLRGTGVYGYTF	TGCGCCAGCCGTCTTCGCGGGACAGGGGTGTATGGCTACACCTTC
-	-	TRBV18	TRBJ2-5	CASSPGYQETQYF	TGTGCCAGCTCACCCGGGTACCAAGAGACCCAGTACTTC
-	-	TRBV18	TRBJ2-1	CASSPLRVEQFF	TGTGCCAGCTCACCCTTAAGGGTTGAGCAGTTCTTC
-	-	TRBV5-6	TRBJ1-6	CASEAWGILSLHF	TGTGCCTCCGAGGCTTGGGGGATTTTGTCCCTCCACTTT
-	TRBD1	TRBV2	TRBJ2-7	CASHTGTVISEQYF	TGTGCCAGTCACACCGGGACAGTTATCTCCGAGCAGTACTTC
-	-	TRBV6-5	TRBJ2-4	CASSSPQAPKNIQYF	TGTGCCAGCAGTTCCCCACAGGCGCCCAAAAACATTCAGTACTTC
-	-	TRBV6-1	TRBJ1-5	CASRPNRGNNQPQHF	TGTGCCAGTCGCCCCAATCGGGGTAATAATCAGCCCCAGCATTTT
-	-	TRBV28	TRBJ1-5	CASITMGGTLNGAQHF	TGTGCCAGCATAACGATGGGGGGCACTCTTAATGGGGCCCAGCATTTT
-	-	TRBV4-3	TRBJ1-3	CASSQSNSGNTIYF	TGCGCCAGCAGCCAATCGAACTCTGGAAACACCATATATTTT
-	-	TRBV30	TRBJ2-7	CAWSVAGSYEQYF	TGTGCCTGGAGTGTAGCGGGTTCCTACGAGCAGTACTTC
few	TRBD1	TRBV9	TRBJ1-2	CASSVERGQGGGYTF	TGTGCCAGCAGCGTAGAGCGGGGGCAGGGGGGTGGCTACACCTTC
once	-	TRBV7-2	TRBJ2-7	CASSLRTPYEQYF	TGTGCCAGCAGCCTTCGGACTCCTTACGAGCAGTACTTC
-	-	TRBV4-1	TRBJ1-5	CASSFQGGQPQHF	TGCGCCAGCAGCTTCCAGGGTGGCCAGCCCCAGCATTTT
-	TRBD2	TRBV6-4	TRBJ2-5	CASRADRLAGEVYGETQYF	TGTGCCAGCAGGGCCGACCGGCTAGCGGGAGAGGTTTACGGAGAGACCCAGTACTTC
-	-	TRBV11-2	TRBJ2-7	CASSLGTGWEQYF	TGTGCCAGCAGCTTAGGAACAGGGTGGGAGCAGTACTTC
once	-	TRBV30	TRBJ1-3	CASPCRGAGNTIYF	TGTGCCTCCCCGTGTCGCGGGGCTGGAAACACCATATATTTT
-	TRBD2	TRBV10-3	TRBJ2-3	CAIRAKERGADTQYF	TGTGCCATCAGGGCTAAGGAGCGGGGGGCAGATACGCAGTATTTT
-	TRBD1	TRBV7-6	TRBJ1-4	CASSYSGRGQGEKLFF	TGTGCCAGCAGCTATTCCGGTAGGGGACAGGGTGAAAAACTGTTTTTT
-	TRBD1	TRBV27	TRBJ2-3	CASSPSTGTGYDTQYF	TGTGCCAGCAGTCCCAGCACCGGGACAGGGTATGATACGCAGTATTTT
-	-	TRBV7-2	TRBJ2-7	CASSLDFQRSYEQYF	TGTGCCAGCAGCTTAGATTTTCAGCGGTCGTACGAGCAGTACTTC
-	-	TRBV7-9	TRBJ2-1	CASSSRRPDEQFF	TGTGCCAGCAGTTCCCGCCGTCCCGATGAGCAGTTCTTC
-	-	TRBV2	TRBJ2-4	CASSEVNFQYF	TGTGCCAGCAGTGAGGTGAACTTTCAGTACTTC
-	-	TRBV11-2	TRBJ2-5	CASSLDEETQYF	TGTGCCAGCAGCTTAGATGAGGAGACCCAGTACTTC
-	-	TRBV19	TRBJ2-7	CASSYPPGHEQYF	TGTGCCAGTAGTTATCCCCCCGGTCACGAGCAGTACTTC
-	-	TRBV25-1	TRBJ1-2	CASSEGGVYGYTF	TGTGCCAGCAGTGAGGGGGGTGTCTATGGCTACACCTTC
-	-	TRBV7-3	TRBJ1-4	CASSLPQNEKLFF	TGTGCCAGCAGCTTACCTCAAAATGAAAAACTGTTTTTT
-	TRBD1	TRBV6-6	TRBJ1-5	CASSLGQGASNQPQHF	TGTGCCAGCAGCCTCGGACAGGGGGCGTCCAATCAGCCCCAGCATTTT
-	-	TRBV5-1	TRBJ1-3	CASSLGLGAFSGNTIYF	TGCGCCAGCAGCTTGGGGCTCGGTGCGTTTTCTGGAAACACCATATATTTT
-	-	TRBV7-8	TRBJ2-1	CASSRIERVGMNEQFF	TGTGCCAGCAGCCGAATTGAGCGGGTTGGGATGAATGAGCAGTTCTTC
-	-	TRBV6-5	TRBJ2-5	CASSYSTGRLYF	TGTGCCAGCAGTTACTCGACGGGCCGCCTGTACTTC
-	-	TRBV7-2	TRBJ2-7	CASSSSRQDYEQYF	TGTGCCAGCAGCTCTTCCCGACAGGACTACGAGCAGTACTTC
once	-	TRBV7-6	TRBJ2-3	CASSLATDTDTQYF	TGTGCCAGCAGCTTAGCGACAGACACAGATACGCAGTATTTT